This T cell receptor (beta chain) was documented in a study of blood T cell repertoires in COVID-19. At the level of the study: Acute and convalescent COVID-19 specimens originated in the United States, Italy and Spain.

Some clones are missing from TCRdb's copy, which holds only in-frame ones; the method was immunoSEQ multiplex PCR. In the table there are around 220,000 clones, around 84% of which are singletons. Living in roughly 25 US areas, the participants were between roughly 18 and 89 years of age. Sequences were obtained from PBMCs or T cells enriched from blood (not recorded which). The TCR was taken from a woman in her forties with acute COVID-19.

The CDR3 is CASSWRASSSYNSPLHF. In nucleotides, the CDR3 is TGTGCCAGTAGTTGGAGGGCATCTAGCTCCTATAATTCACCCCTCCACTTT. The chain couples TRBV19 to TRBJ1-6, with D uncertain. The germline V and J ends were trimmed by 5 bases and 0 bases, with 14 bases remaining between them. The CDR3 loop spans 17 amino acids. Germline V gene sequence: CDR1 LNHDA, CDR2 SQIVND (reference sequence).